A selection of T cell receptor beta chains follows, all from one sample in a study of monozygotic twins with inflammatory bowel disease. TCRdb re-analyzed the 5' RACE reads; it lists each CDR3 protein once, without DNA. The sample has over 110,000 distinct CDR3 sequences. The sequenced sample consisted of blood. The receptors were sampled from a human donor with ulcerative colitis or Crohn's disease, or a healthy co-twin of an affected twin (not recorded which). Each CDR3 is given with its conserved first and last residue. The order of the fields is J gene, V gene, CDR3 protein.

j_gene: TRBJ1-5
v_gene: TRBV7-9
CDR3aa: CASSLGTGIWQPQHF

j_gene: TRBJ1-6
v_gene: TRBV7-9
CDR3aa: CASNTVVNSPLHF

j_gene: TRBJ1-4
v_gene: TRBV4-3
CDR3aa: CASSQEGGRGEKLFF

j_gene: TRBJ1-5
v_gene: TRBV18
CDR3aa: CASSPRGNLYSNQPQHF

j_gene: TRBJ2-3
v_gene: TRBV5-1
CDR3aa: CASSLSAGSKVPQYF

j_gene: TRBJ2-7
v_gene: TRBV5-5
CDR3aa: CASSRGQGISYEQYF

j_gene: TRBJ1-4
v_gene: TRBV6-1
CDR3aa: CASSSGTSNEKLFF

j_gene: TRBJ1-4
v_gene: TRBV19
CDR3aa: CASRRGEKLFF

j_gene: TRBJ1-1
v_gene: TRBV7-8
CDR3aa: CASSLAGLGNTEAFF

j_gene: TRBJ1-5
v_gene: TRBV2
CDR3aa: CASREDQPQHF

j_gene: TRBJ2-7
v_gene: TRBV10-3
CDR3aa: CAISERVYEQYF

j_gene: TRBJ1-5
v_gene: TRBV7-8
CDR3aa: CASSFDIRRQPQHF

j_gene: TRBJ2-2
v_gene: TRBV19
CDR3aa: CASSIPGTGELFF

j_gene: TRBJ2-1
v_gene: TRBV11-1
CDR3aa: CATQPGGSFPDEQFF

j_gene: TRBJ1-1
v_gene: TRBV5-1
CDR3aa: CASSLRTGLNTEAFF

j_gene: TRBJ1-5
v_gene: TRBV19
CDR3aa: CASVSGWNQPQHF

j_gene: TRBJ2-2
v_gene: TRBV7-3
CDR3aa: CASSLTGLGTGELFF

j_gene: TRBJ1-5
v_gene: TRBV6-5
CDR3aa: CASRQYSNQPQHF

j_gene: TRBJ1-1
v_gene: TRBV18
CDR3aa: CASSISGTNTEAFF

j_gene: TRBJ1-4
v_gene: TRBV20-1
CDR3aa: CSAPDSLTNEKLFF

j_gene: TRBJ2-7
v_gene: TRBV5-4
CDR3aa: CASSLHPGQGVHEQYF

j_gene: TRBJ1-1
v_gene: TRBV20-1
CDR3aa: CSADRQGAWDTEAFF

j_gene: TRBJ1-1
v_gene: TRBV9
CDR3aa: CASRGGGATEAFF

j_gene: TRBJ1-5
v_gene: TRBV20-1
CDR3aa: CSAPMTGSQPQHF

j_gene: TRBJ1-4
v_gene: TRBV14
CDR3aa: CASSQDSVLGQGRGATNEKLFF

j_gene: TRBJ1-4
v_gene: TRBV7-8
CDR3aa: CASSFGQLNEKLFF

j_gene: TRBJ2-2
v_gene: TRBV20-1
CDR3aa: CSVPRRADAGELFF

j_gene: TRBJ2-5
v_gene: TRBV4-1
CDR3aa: CASSQVTLGGATQETQYF